The present T cell receptor beta chain was sequenced within a study of lung T cells in sarcoidosis with Löfgren's syndrome. Study-level points and caveats: Shared TRAV12-1 and TRBV2 CDR3 motifs were reported across several patients.

By its share, this clonotype is medium-sized. The antigen is not known. Germline CDR1 DFQATT, CDR2 SNEGSKA (reference sequence). The CDR3 consists of 16 residues. Trimming took 1 base from V and 0 from J; bases not matched to a gene: 7. One entry per CDR3 protein, called by TCRdb with MiXCR from the reads. The table records 1,500 to 2,000 distinct CDR3 sequences, around 28% of them present only once. The chain uses TRBV20-1 and TRBJ1-1; 8 bases map to TRBD1. The specimen was CD4+ T cells from bronchoalveolar lavage. The sequence was obtained from a human donor with sarcoidosis (Löfgren's syndrome or another form), or a control subject (not recorded which). CDR3 protein: CSARVVGTGLNTEAFF. CDR3 sequence (DNA): TGCAGTGCTAGAGTGGTGGGGACAGGACTGAACACTGAAGCTTTCTTT.